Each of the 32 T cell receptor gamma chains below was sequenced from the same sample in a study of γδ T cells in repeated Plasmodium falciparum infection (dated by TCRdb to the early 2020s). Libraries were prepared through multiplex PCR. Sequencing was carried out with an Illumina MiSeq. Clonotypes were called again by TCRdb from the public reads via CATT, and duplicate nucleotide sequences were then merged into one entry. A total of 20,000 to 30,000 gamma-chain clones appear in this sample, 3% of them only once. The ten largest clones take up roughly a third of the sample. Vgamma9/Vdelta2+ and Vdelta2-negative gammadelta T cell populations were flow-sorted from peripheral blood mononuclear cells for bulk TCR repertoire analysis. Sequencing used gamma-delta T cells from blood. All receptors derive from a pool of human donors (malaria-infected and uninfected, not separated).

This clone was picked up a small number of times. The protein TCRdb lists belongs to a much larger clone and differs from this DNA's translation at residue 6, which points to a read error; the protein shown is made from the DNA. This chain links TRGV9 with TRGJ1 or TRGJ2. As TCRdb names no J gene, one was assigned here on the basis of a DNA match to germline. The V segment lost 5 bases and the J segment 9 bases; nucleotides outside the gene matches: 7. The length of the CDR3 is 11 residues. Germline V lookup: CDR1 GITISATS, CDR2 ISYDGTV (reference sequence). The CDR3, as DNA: TGTGCCTTGTGGGGGGTAATTAAGAAACTCTTT. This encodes CALWGVIKKLF.

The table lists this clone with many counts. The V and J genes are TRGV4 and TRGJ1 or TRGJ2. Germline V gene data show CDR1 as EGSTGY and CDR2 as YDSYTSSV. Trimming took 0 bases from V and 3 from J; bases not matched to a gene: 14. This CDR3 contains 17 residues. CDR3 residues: CATWDGSVDPGYYKKLF. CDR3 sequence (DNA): TGTGCCACCTGGGATGGGTCAGTAGACCCCGGTTATTATAAGAAACTCTTT.

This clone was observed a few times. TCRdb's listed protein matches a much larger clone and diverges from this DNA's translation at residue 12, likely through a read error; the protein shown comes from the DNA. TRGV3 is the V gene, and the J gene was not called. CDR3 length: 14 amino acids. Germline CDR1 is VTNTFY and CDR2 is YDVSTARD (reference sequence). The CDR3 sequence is CATWDSHPYYKELF. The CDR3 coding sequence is TGTGCCACCTGGGACAGTCACCCTTATTATAAGGAACTCTTT.

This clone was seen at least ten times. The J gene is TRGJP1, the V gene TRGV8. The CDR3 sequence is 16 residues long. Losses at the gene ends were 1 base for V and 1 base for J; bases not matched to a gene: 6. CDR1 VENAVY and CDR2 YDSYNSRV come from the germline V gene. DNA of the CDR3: TGTGCCACCTGGGATAGTGGGATTACCACTGGTTGGTTCAAGATATTT. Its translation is CATWDSGITTGWFKIF.

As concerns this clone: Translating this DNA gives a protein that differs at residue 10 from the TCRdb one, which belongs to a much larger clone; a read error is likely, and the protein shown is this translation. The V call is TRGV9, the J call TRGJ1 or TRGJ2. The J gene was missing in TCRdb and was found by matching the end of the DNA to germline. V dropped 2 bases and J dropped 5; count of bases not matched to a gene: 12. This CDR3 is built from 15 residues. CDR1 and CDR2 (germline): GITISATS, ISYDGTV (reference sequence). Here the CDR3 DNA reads TGTGCCTTGTGGGAGGCGTACCGAAATCATTATAAGAAACTCTTT. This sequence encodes CALWEAYRNHYKKLF.

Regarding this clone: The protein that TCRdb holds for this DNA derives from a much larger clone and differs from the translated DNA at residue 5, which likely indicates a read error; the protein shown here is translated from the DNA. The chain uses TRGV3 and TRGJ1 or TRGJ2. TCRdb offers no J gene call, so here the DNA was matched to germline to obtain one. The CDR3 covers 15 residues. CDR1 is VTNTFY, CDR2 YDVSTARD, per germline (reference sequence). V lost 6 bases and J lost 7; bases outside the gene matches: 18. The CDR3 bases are TGTGCCACCTGGAACATCACCCATGGAGTATATAAGAAACTCTTT. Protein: CATWNITHGVYKKLF.

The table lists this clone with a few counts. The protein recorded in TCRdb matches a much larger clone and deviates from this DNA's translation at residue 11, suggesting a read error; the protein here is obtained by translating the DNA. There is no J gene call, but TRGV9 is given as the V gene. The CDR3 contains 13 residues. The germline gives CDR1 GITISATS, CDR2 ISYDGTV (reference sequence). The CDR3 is CALWEPIGNKTLF. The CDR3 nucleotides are TGTGCCTTGTGGGAGCCTATCGGGAATAAGACACTCTTT.

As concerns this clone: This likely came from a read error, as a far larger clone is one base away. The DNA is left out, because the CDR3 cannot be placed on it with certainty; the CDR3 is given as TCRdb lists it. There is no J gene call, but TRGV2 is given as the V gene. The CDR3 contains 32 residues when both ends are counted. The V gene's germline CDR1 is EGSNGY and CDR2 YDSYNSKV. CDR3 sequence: CATWDGRRIIRNSLAVEQHLLSQVSIGRIQHF.

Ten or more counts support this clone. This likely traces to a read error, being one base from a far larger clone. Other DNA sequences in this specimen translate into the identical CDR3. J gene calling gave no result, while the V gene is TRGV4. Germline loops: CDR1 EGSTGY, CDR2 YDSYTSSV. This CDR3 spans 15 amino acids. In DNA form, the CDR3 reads TGTGCCACCTGGGATGGGCGGCTTATTTCTTATAAGAAACTCTTC. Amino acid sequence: CATWDGRLISYKKLF.

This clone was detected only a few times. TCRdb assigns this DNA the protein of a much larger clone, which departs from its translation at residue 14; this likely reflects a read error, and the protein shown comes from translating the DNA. This CDR3 is CALWEVRGPQELGEKIKVF. The CDR3 coding sequence is TGTGCCTTGTGGGAGGTGAGGGGTCCCCAAGAGTTGGGCGAAAAAATCAAGGTATTT. The genes are TRGV9 and TRGJP. Because TCRdb records no J gene, it was assigned here through a match of the DNA to germline. The CDR3 has 19 residues. Looked up from germline, CDR1 is GITISATS and CDR2 is ISYDGTV (reference sequence).

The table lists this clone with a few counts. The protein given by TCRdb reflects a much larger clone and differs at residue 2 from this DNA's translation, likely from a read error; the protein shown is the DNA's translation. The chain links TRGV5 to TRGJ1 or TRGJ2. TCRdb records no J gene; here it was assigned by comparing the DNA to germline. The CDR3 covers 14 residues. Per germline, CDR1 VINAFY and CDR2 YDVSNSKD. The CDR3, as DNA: TGTACCACCTGGGACCGTGATAATTATTATAAGAAACTCTTT. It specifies CTTWDRDNYYKKLF.

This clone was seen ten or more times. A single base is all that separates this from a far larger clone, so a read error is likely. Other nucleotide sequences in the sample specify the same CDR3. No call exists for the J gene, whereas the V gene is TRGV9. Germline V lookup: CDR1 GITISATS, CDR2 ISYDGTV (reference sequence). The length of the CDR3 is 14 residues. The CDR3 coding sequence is TGTGCCTTGTGGGAGGTGCGTTTTTATTATAAGAAGCTCTTT. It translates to CALWEVRFYYKKLF.

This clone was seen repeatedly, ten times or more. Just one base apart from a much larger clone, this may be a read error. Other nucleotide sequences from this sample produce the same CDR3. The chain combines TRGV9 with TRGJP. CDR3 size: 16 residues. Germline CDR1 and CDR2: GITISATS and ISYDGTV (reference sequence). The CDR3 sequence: CALWEARELGKKIKVF. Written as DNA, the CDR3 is TGTGCCTTGTGGGAGGCTCGAGAGCTGGGCAAAAAAATCAAGGTATTT.

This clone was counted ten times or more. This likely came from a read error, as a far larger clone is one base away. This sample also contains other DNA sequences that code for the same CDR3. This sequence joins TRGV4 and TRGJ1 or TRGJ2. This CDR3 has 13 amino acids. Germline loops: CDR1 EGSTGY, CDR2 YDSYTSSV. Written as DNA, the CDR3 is TGTGCCACCTGGGATAGTATGAGTTATAAGAAGCTCTTT. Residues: CATWDSMSYKKLF.

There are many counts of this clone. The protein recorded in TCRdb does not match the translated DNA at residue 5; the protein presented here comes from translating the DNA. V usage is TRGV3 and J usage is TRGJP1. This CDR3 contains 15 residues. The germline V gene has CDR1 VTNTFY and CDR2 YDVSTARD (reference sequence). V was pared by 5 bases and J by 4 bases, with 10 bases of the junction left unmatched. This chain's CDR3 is CATWGRQSTGWFKIF. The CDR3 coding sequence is TGTGCCACCTGGGGCAGACAAAGCACTGGTTGGTTCAAGATATTT.

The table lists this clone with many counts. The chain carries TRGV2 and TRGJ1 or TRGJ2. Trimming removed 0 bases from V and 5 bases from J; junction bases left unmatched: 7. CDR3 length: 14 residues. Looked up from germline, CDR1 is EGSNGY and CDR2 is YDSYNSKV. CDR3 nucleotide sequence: TGTGCCACCTGGGACGGGCCCAAGAATTATAAGAAACTCTTT. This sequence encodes CATWDGPKNYKKLF.

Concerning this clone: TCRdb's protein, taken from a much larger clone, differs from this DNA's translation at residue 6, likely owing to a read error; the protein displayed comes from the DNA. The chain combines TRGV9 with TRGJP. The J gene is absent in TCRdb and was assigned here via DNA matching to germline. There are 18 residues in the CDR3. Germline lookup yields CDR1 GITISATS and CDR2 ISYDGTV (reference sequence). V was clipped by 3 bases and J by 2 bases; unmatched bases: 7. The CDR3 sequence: CALWEIIRQELGKKIKVF. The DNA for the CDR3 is TGTGCCTTGTGGGAGATTATTCGGCAAGAGTTGGGCAAAAAAATCAAGGTATTT.

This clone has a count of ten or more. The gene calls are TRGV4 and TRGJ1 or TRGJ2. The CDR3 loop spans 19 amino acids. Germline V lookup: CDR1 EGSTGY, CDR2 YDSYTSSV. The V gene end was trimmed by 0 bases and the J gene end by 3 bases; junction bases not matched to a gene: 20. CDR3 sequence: CATWDGKTSPEISYYKKLF. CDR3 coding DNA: TGTGCCACCTGGGATGGGAAAACGAGCCCCGAGATTAGTTATTATAAGAAACTCTTT.

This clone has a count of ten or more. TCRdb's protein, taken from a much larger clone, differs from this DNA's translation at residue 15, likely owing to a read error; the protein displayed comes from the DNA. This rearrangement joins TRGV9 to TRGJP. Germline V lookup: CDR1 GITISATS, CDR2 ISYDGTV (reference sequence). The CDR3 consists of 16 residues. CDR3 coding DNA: TGTGCCTTGTGGAGAAGTCAAGAGTTGGGCAAAAAAATCAAGTTATTT. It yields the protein CALWRSQELGKKIKLF.

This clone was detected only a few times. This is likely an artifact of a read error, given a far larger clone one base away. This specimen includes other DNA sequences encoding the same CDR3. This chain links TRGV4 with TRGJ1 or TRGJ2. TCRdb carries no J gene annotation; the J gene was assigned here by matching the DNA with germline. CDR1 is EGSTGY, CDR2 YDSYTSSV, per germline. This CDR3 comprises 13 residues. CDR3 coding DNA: TGTGCTACCTGGGATGCCCGGGGGCATAAGAAACTCTTT. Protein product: CATWDARGHKKLF.

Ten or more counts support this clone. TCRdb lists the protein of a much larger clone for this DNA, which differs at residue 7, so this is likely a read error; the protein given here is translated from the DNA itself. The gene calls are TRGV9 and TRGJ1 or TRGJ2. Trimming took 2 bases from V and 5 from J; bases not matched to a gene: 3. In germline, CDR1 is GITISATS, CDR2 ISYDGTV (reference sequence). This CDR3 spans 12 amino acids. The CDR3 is CALWEDHYKKLF. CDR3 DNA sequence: TGTGCCTTGTGGGAGGACCATTATAAGAAACTCTTT.

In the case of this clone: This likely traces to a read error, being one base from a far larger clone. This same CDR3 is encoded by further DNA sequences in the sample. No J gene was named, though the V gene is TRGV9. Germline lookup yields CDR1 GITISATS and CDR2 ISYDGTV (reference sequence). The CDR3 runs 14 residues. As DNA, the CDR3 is TGTGCCTTGTGGGAGGTCGACGGGGACAATAAGAAGCTCTTT. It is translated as CALWEVDGDNKKLF.

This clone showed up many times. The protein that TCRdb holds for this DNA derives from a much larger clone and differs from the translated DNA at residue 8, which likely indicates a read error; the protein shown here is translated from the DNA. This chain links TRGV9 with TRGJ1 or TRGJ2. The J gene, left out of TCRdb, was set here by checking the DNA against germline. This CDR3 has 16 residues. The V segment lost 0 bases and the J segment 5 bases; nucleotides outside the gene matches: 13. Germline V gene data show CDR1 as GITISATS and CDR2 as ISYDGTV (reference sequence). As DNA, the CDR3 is TGTGCCTTGTGGGAGGTGCACGATGGCGAAAATTATAAGAAACTCTTT. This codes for CALWEVHDGENYKKLF.

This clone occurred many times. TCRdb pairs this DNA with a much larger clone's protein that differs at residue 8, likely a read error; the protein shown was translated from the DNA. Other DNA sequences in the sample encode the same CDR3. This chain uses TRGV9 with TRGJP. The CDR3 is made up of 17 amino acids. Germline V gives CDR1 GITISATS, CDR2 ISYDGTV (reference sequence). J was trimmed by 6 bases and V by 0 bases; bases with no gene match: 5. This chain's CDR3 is CALWEVRRELGKKIKVF. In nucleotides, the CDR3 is TGTGCCTTGTGGGAGGTGCGAAGAGAGTTGGGCAAAAAAATCAAGGTATTT.

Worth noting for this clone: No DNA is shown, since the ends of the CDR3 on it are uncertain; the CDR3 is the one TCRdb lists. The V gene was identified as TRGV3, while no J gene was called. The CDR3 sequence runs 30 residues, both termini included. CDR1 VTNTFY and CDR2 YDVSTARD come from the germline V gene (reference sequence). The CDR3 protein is CATWTGRGRNSLAVEQHLLSQVSIGRIQHF.

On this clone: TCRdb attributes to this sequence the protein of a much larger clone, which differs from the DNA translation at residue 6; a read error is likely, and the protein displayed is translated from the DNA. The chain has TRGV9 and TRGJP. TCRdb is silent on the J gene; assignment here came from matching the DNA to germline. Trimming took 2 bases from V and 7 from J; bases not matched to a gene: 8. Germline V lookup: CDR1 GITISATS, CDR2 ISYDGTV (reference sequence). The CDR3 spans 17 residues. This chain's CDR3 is CALWEALCELGKKIKVF. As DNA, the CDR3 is TGTGCCTTGTGGGAGGCGCTCTGTGAGTTGGGCAAAAAAATCAAGGTATTT.

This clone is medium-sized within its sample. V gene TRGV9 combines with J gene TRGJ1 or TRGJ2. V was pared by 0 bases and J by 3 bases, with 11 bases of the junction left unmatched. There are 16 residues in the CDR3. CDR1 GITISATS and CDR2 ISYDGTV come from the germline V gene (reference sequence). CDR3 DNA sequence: TGTGCCTTGTGGGAGGTGTTCCCTCGGGTTTATTATAAGAAACTCTTT. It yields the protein CALWEVFPRVYYKKLF.

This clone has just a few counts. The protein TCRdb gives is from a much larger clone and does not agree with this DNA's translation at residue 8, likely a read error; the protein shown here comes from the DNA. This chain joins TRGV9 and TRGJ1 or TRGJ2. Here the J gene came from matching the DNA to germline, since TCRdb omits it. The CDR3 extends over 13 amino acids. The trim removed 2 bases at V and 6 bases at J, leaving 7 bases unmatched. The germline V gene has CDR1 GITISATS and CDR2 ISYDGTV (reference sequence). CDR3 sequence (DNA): TGTGCCTTGTGGGAGGACGTTTGTTATAAGAAACTCTTT. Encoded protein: CALWEDVCYKKLF.

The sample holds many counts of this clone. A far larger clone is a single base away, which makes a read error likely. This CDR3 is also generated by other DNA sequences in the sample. DNA for the CDR3: TGTGCCACCTGGGACCGCGGATATTATAAGAAACTCTTC. It specifies CATWDRGYYKKLF. J gene calling gave no result, while the V gene is TRGV4. This CDR3 has 13 residues. CDR1 is EGSTGY and CDR2 is YDSYTSSV in the germline V gene.

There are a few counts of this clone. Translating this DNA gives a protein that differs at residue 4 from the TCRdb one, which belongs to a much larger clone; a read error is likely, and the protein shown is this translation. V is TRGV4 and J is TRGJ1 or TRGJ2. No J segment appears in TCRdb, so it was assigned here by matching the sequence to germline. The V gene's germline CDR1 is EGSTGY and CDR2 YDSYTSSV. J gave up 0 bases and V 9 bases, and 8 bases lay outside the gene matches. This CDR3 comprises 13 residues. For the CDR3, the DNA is TGTGCCACCCGGGGAACGAATTATTATAAGAAACTCTTT. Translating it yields CATRGTNYYKKLF.

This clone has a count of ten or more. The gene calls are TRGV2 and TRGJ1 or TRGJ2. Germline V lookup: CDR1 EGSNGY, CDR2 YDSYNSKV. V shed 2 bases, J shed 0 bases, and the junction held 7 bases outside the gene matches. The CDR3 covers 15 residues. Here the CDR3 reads CATWDVSTNYYKKLF. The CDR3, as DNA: TGTGCCACCTGGGACGTTTCCACGAATTATTATAAGAAACTCTTT.

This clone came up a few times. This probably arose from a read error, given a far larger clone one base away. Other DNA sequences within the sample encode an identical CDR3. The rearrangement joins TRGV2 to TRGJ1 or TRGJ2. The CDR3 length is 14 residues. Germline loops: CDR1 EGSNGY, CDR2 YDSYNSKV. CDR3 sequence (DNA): TGTGCCACCTGGGACGGGCGGTCGTATTATAAGAAGCTCTTT. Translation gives CATWDGRSYYKKLF.